This TCR beta chain stems from a study of blood T cells in healthy people across ages. Combining a sample-barcoded 5' primer with a J-beta primer mix, a second PCR ran for roughly 6 to 12 cycles. TCRdb independently ran MiXCR on the 5' RACE reads; one entry per CDR3 protein. The sample lists just under 550,000 distinct CDR3 sequences, less than 25% occurring once. V gave up 4 bases and J gave up 8 bases, with 14 bases separating them. The CDR3 runs to 14 residues. In germline, CDR1 is MNHEY, CDR2 SVGAGI. In addition, the sample was reused for a study of T cells of mothers and their children.

Sequenced sample: blood. The receptor was derived from a boy between 10 and 17 years old in good health. V usage is TRBV6-5 and J usage is TRBJ1-4; D unresolved. CDR3 coding DNA: TGTGCCAGCAGTTGCTCGCGGGTAACCGAAAAACTGTTTTTT. Its translation is CASSCSRVTEKLFF.